A single sample is the source of the 6 T cell receptor beta chains below, sequenced in a study of OX40 agonist ivuxolimab in advanced cancers. Sequenced by immunoSEQ multiplex PCR; TCRdb stores in-frame clones only, minus some. The sample shows 20,000 or so clones, over 70% of them seen only once. The sample was CD4+ or CD8+ T cells sorted from blood, taken in a trial of the OX40 agonist ivuxolimab. These receptors were collected from an adult with an advanced solid tumor such as melanoma, head and neck, liver or kidney cancer.

The chain employs TRBV6-5 and TRBJ1-1; 7 nucleotides match TRBD1. Germline CDR1 MNHEY, CDR2 SVGAGI. The CDR3 consists of 13 residues. V was pared by 6 bases and J by 2 bases, with 3 bases of the junction left unmatched. The CDR3 sequence: CASRDRSNTEAFF. The DNA of the CDR3 is TGTGCCAGCAGGGACAGGTCCAACACTGAAGCTTTCTTT.

The V call is TRBV28, the J call TRBJ2-1, with D perhaps TRBD1 (6 bases). Germline lookup yields CDR1 MDHEN and CDR2 SYDVKM. The CDR3 loop spans 16 amino acids. V shed 5 bases and J shed 4 bases, with 18 bases lying between them. The CDR3 loop is CASSPPTGIGYNEQFF. The CDR3, as DNA: TGTGCCAGCAGTCCACCTACAGGGATAGGGTACAATGAGCAGTTCTTC.

This clone was counted a single time. The chain recombines TRBV5-4 with TRBJ2-7; 9 bases are a match to TRBD1. The CDR3 length is 15 residues. Germline loops: CDR1 SGHNT, CDR2 YYREEE (reference sequence). Losses at the gene ends were 0 bases for V and 5 bases for J; bases not matched to a gene: 6. The CDR3: CASSLAGTGSHEQYF. The CDR3 DNA is TGTGCCAGCAGCTTGGCCGGGACAGGGTCCCACGAGCAGTACTTC. The full variable domain, rest sourced from reference TRBV5-4 and TRBJ2-7, is ETGVTQSPTHLIKTRGQQVTLRCSSQSGHNTVSWYQQALGQGPQFIFQYYREEENGRGNFPPRFSGLQFPNYSSELNVNALELDDSALYLCASSLAGTGSHEQYFGPGTRLTVT.

The V and J genes are TRBV29-1 and TRBJ2-5, with TRBD1 identical over 9 bases. Per germline, CDR1 SQVTM and CDR2 ANQGSEA. This CDR3 is built from 14 residues. The trim removed 4 bases at V and 4 bases at J, leaving 7 bases unmatched. In DNA, the CDR3 is TGCAGCGTTGCGGGACAGGGAACGGGAGAGACCCAGTACTTC. Translation gives CSVAGQGTGETQYF. The complete variable domain, with remaining parts taken from reference TRBV29-1 and TRBJ2-5, reads SAVISQKPSRDICQRGTSLTIQCQVDSQVTMMFWYRQQPGQSLTLIATANQGSEATYESGFVIDKFPISRPNLTFSTLTVSNMSPEDSSIYLCSVAGQGTGETQYFGPGTRLLVL.

The chain uses TRBV27 and TRBJ2-3, with 8 bases fitting TRBD1. V lost 5 bases and J lost 2; bases outside the gene matches: 9. CDR3 length equals 16 residues. The germline CDR1 and CDR2 sequences are MNHEY and SMNVEV (reference sequence). The CDR3 loop is CASSPVPGQVTDTQYF. In nucleotides, the CDR3 is TGTGCCAGCAGTCCCGTCCCGGGACAGGTCACAGATACGCAGTATTTT.

The chain is built from TRBV29-1 and TRBJ1-2; the D gene is possibly TRBD1 (6 bases). Germline lookup yields CDR1 SQVTM and CDR2 ANQGSEA. Trimming removed 5 bases at V and 7 bases at J, with 17 bases between. CDR3 length equals 13 residues. The CDR3 is CSVTEGGRFGYTF. Written as DNA, the CDR3 is TGCAGCGTTACCGAGGGGGGTAGGTTTGGCTACACCTTC.